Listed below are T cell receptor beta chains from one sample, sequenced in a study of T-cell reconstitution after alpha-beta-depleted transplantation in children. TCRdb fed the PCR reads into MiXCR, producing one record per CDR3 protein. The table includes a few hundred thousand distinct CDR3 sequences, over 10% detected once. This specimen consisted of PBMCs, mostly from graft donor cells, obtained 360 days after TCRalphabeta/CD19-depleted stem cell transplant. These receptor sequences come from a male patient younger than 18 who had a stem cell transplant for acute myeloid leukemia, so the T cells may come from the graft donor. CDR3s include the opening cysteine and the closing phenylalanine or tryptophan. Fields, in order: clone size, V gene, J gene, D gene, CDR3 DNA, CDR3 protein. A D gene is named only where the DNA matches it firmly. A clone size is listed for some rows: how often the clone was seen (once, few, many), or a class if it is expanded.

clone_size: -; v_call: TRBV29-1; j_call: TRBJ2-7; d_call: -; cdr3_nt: TGCAGCGTTGGACCTTTATTCGACGGGGAGCAGTACTTC; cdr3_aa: CSVGPLFDGEQYF
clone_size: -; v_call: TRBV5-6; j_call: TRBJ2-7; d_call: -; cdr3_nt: TGTGCCAGCAGCCCCGGGCTAGCGTCTACCAACGAGCAGTACTTC; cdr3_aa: CASSPGLASTNEQYF
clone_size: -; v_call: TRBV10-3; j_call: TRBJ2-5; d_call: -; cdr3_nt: TGTGCCATCAATTCCCAGGGGGGGGACCAAGAGACCCAGTACTTC; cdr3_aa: CAINSQGGDQETQYF
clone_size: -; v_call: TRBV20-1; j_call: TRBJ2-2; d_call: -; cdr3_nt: TGCAGTGCCCAGCTGGGGGAAATTAACACCGGGGAGCTGTTTTTT; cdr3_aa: CSAQLGEINTGELFF
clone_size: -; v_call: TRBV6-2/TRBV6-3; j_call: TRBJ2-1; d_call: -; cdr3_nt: TGTGCCAGCAGTTACGATGGGAGCGGTTACAATGAGCAGTTCTTC; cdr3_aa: CASSYDGSGYNEQFF
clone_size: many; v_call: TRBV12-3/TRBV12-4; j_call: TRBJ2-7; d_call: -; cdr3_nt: TGTGCCAGCAGTTTTGGGGGCGCTGGGGTCGAGCAGTACTTC; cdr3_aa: CASSFGGAGVEQYF
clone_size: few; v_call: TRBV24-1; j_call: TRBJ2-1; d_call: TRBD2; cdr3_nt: TGTGCCACCAGTGATCGAGCGGGAGGGCCGTTTGGGCAGTTCTTC; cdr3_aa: CATSDRAGGPFGQFF
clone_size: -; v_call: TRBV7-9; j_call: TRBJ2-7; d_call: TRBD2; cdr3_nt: TGTGCCAGCAGCTCCACCATGGGGCCTAGCGGACCTTACGAGCAGTACTTC; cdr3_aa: CASSSTMGPSGPYEQYF
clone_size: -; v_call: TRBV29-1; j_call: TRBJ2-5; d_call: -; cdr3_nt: TGCAGCGCCGAAGGAATGGGAGTAGGAGAGACCCAGTACTTC; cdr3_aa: CSAEGMGVGETQYF
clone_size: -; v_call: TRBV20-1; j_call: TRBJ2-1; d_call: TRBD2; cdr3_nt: TGCAGTGCTAGAGATGCCGCTAGCGGGAGCAAGGGCAATGAGCAGTTCTTC; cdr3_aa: CSARDAASGSKGNEQFF
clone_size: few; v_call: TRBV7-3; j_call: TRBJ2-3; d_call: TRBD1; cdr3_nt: TGTGCCAGCAGCTTACAGGGGGCTGTGACAGATACGCAGTATTTT; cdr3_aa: CASSLQGAVTDTQYF
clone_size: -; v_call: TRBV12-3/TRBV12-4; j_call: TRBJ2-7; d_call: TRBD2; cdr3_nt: TGTGCCAGCAGTCCCCCGGGTAGCGGGGATCCATACGAGCAGTACTTC; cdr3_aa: CASSPPGSGDPYEQYF
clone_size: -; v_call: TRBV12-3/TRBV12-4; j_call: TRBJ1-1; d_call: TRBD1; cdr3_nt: TGTGCCAGCAGTGGACAGGAATTATACACTGAAGCTTTCTTT; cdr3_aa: CASSGQELYTEAFF
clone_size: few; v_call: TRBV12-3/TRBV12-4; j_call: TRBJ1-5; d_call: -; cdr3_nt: TGTGCCAGCAGTTTGGGGGTAGGGCCCCAGCATTTT; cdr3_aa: CASSLGVGPQHF
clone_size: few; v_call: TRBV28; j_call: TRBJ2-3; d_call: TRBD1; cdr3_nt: TGTGCCAGCAAGTCCGGGACAGTGGTAGATACGCAGTATTTT; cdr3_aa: CASKSGTVVDTQYF
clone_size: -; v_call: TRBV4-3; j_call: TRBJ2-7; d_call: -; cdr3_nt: TGCGCCAGCAGCCCCTCCCAATGGGAACACTACGAGCAGTACTTC; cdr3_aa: CASSPSQWEHYEQYF
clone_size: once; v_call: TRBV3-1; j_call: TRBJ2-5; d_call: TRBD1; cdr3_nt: TGTGCCAGTAAACCACAGGGGGTCACGCAAGAGACCCAGTACTTC; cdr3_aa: CASKPQGVTQETQYF
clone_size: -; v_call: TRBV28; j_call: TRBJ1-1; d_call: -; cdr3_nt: TGTGCCAGCAGTTTGACACGGATGATGAACACTGAAGCTTTCTTT; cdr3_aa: CASSLTRMMNTEAFF
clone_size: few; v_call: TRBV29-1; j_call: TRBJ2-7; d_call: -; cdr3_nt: TGCAGCGTTAGTACTTCGGTAGGGACCTACGAGCAGTACTTC; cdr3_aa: CSVSTSVGTYEQYF
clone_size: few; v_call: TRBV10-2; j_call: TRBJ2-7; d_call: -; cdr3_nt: TGCGCCAGCAGGTACAATACCTTCTACGAGCAGTACTTC; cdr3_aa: CASRYNTFYEQYF
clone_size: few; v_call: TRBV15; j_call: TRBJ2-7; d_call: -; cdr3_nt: TGTGCCACCAGCAGAGATTTGGGGGGTGCAGTCAGAATATACGAGCAGTACTTC; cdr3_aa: CATSRDLGGAVRIYEQYF
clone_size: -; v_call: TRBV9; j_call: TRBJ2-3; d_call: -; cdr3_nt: TGTGCCAGCAGCGTAGATATAGTCGGGGCCACCCTGGATACGCAGTATTTT; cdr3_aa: CASSVDIVGATLDTQYF
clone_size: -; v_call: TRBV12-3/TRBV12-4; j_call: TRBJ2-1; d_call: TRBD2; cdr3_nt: TGTGCCAGCAGCCCTAGCGGGAGGCCGGTAAATGAGCAGTTCTTC; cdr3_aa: CASSPSGRPVNEQFF
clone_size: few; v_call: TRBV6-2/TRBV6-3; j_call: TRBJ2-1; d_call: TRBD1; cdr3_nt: TGTGCCAGCAGTTCTCCCCCCAACAGGGGTCATCTCAATGAGCAGTTCTTC; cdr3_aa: CASSSPPNRGHLNEQFF
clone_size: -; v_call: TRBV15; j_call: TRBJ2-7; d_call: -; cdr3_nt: TGTGCCACCAGCAGAGAAGGAGGCGGTCTATTAGTCGAGCAGTACTTC; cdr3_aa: CATSREGGGLLVEQYF
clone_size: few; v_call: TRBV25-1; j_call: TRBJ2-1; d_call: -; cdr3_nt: TGTGCCAGCAGTGACAAGGGGGTTAGCTCCTACAATGAGCAGTTCTTC; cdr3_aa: CASSDKGVSSYNEQFF
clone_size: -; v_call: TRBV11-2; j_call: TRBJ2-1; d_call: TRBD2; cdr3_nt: TGTGCCAGCAGCTCCGCATGGACTAGCGGGAGGGACGGTGAGCAGTTCTTC; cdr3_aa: CASSSAWTSGRDGEQFF
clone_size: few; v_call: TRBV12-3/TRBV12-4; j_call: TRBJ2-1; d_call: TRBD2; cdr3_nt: TGTGCCAGCAGTCCAATGGGCGGGAGAGTTATAAATGAGCAGTTCTTC; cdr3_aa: CASSPMGGRVINEQFF